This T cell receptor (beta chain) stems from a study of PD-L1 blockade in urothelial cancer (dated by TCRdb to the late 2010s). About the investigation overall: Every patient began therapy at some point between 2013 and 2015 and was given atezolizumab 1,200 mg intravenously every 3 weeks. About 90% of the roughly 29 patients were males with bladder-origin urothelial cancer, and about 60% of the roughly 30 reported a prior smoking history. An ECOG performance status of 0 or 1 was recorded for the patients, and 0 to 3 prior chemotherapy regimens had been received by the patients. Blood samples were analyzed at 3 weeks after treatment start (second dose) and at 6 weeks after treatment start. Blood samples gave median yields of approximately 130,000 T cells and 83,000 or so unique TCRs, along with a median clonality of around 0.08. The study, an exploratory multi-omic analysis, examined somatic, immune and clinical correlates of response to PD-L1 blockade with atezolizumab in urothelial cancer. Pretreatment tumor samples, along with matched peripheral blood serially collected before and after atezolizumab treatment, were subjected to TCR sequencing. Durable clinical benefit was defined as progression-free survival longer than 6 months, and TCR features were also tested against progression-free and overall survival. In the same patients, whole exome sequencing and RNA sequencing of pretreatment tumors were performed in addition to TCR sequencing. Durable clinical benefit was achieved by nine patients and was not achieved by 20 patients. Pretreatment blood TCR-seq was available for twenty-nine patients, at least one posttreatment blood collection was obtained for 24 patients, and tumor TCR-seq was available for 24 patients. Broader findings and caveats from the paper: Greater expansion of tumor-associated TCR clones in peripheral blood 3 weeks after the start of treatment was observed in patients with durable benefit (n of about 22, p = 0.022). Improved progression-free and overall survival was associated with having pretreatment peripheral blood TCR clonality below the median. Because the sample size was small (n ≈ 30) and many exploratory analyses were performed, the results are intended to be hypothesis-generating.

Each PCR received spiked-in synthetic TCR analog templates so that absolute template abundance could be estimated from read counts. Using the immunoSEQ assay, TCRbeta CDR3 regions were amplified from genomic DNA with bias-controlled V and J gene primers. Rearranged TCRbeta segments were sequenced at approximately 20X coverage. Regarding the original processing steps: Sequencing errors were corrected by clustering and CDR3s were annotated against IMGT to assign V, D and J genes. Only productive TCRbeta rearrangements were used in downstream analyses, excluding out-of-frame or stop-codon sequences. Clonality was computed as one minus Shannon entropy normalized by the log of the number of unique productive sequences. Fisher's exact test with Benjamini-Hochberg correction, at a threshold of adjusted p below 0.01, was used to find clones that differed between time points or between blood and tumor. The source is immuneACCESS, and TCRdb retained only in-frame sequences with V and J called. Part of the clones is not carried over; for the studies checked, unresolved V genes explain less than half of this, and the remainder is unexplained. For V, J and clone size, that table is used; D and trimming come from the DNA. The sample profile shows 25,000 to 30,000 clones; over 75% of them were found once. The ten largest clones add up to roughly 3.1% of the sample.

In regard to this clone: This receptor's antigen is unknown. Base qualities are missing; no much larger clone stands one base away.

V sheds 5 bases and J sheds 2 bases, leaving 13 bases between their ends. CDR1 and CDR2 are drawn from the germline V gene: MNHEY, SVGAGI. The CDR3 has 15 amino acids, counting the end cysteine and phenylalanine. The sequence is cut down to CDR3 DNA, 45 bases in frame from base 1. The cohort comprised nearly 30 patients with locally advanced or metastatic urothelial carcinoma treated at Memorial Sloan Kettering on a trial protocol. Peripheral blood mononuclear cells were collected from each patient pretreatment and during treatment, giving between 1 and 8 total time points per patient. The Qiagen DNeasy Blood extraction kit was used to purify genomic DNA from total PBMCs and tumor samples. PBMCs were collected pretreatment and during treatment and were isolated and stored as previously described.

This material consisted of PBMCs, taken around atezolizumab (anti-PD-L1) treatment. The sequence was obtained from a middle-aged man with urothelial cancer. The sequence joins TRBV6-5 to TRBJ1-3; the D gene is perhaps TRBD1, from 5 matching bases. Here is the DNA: TGTGCCAGCAGTCTGGGGGGTTTAGCTGGAAACACCATATATTTT. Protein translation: CASSLGGLAGNTIYF.